The TCR beta chain described here comes from a study of T-cell reconstitution after alpha-beta-depleted transplantation in children. Preparation of the TCRbeta library used unique molecular identifiers. TCRdb passed the PCR reads through MiXCR, listing each CDR3 protein once. The sample has about 270,000 distinct CDR3 sequences, around 9.6% seen once. The germline V and J ends were trimmed by 0 bases and 0 bases, with 10 bases remaining between them. Germline loops: CDR1 SGHRS, CDR2 YFSETQ. The CDR3 extends over 15 amino acids. V is TRBV5-1 and J is TRBJ2-7; D may be TRBD2 (5 bases). The sequence came from a human donor who donated a stem cell graft to a child with SCID. Source: PBMCs from the stem cell graft donor, taken from the stem cell graft. CDR3 region: CASSLAGLPSYEQYF. In DNA, the CDR3 is TGCGCCAGCAGCTTGGCTGGACTCCCCTCCTACGAGCAGTACTTC.